The T cell receptor beta chain under discussion was sequenced for a study of cytomegalovirus exposure and HLA in healthy donors. Comments on this clone: Its antigen is undetermined.

PCR primers comprised 60 Vbeta and 13 Jbeta primers. Assay used: immunoSEQ multiplex PCR; TCRdb lists only in-frame clones, some missing. The table lists 95,000 to 120,000 clones, roughly two thirds of them singletons. Germline CDR1 SQVTM, CDR2 ANQGSEA. Trimming shortened V by 5 bases and J by 3 bases, and 4 bases separated the two germline ends. CDR3 length: 10 residues. Study results and limitations: Certain indistinguishable V segments, among them TRBV6-2 and TRBV6-3, were excluded. Later examination showed HLA-associated TCR beta chains had greater clonal expansion than equally common others. Some public TCRs appeared in many individuals, while most sequences were rare.

Sequencing used PBMCs. The receptor's source is a young man in good health and CMV-seropositive. The J gene is TRBJ2-5, the V gene TRBV29-1; D unresolved. The CDR3 region is CSVIEETQYF. The CDR3 DNA sequence: TGCAGCGTTATAGAAGAGACCCAGTACTTC.